This T cell receptor (beta chain) was observed in a study of cytomegalovirus exposure and HLA in healthy donors. Turning to the study itself: Genotyping showed less than 85% of roughly 400 donors falling in the Caucasian-associated ancestry cluster. Study-level findings and limits: Indistinguishable V segments such as TRBV6-2 and TRBV6-3 were excluded. Previous analysis showed most TCR beta V segments were productive about 90% or about 30% of the time. A list of around 160 TCR beta chains associated with cytomegalovirus was given.

A note on this clone: Its target is unknown.

It was with 60 Vbeta and 13 Jbeta primers that the PCR ran. Sequencing used immunoSEQ multiplex PCR; TCRdb keeps in-frame clones, though not all of them. The repertoire holds about 130,000 clones, 65% to 90% seen once, with about 2.7% in the top ten. Trimming left V 5 bases short and J 5 bases short, with 11 bases between. The CDR3 is made up of 13 amino acids. The V gene's germline CDR1 is MRHNA and CDR2 SNTAGT. The chain is built from TRBV6-4 and TRBJ2-3, with D possibly TRBD1 on 5 matching bases. Sequencing used PBMCs. This sequence was found in a woman between 18 and 29 years old in good health and CMV-seropositive. The CDR3 DNA reads TGTGCCAGCAGTACGACAGACAGAGATACGCAGTATTTT. Translated: CASSTTDRDTQYF.